Following are 29 T cell receptor beta chains from one sample sequenced in a study of patients and donors after allogeneic stem cell transplantation. TCRdb used MiXCR to reprocess the RT-PCR reads, holding one entry per CDR3 protein. This table has about 150,000 distinct CDR3 sequences, approximately 35% appearing once. Sequencing was performed on blood, either unsorted or a sorted T cell fraction (not recorded which). Receptor source: a human donor who was either an allogeneic HSCT recipient or a stem cell or donor lymphocyte infusion donor (not recorded which). It is not recorded whose cells these are; they may come from a transplant donor.

Here the CDR3 reads CASSSFPGPTTEAFF. CDR3 nucleotides: TGTGCCAGCAGCTCATTTCCGGGACCAACCACTGAAGCTTTCTTT. J is TRBJ1-1 and V is TRBV7-8; tentative D call: TRBD1 (5 bases). The germline V and J ends were trimmed by 4 bases and 4 bases, with 16 bases remaining between them. CDR3 length equals 15 residues. The germline gives CDR1 SGHVS, CDR2 FQNEAQ.

V and J are TRBV5-1 and TRBJ1-4; unclear D gene. This CDR3 is 15 amino acids long. V lost 5 bases and J 0 bases, leaving 11 bases between the germline ends. Germline-derived CDR1 and CDR2 are SGHRS and YFSETQ. The CDR3 DNA sequence: TGCGCCAGCAGATCTTCACCGTCAACTAATGAAAAACTGTTTTTT. It encodes CASRSSPSTNEKLFF.

This clonotype was recorded a few times. The chain links TRBV28 to TRBJ1-1, with D maybe TRBD1 (5 bases). Trimming removed 1 base at V and 1 base at J, with 19 bases between. This CDR3 is built from 18 residues. Germline CDR1 is MDHEN and CDR2 is SYDVKM. CDR3 loop: CASSLFDLRDGANTEAFF. The CDR3 bases are TGTGCCAGCAGTTTATTCGATTTAAGGGACGGGGCGAACACTGAAGCTTTCTTT.

The rearrangement uses TRBV4-3 and TRBJ1-2; the D gene is possibly TRBD1 (6 bases). Trimming shortened V by 0 bases and J by 2 bases, and 10 bases separated the two germline ends. CDR1 LGHNA and CDR2 YSLEER come from the germline V gene. There are 15 residues in the CDR3. CDR3 nucleotide sequence: TGCGCCAGCAGCCAAGATATGGGGGCGAACTATGGCTACACCTTC. Residues: CASSQDMGANYGYTF.

The chain employs TRBV9 and TRBJ1-3; D is unclear. The V end was cut by 0 bases, the J end by 0 bases, with 10 bases between. Per germline, CDR1 SGDLS and CDR2 YYNGEE. The CDR3 spans 16 residues. The CDR3 sequence is CASSVAQESSGNTIYF. The CDR3 DNA is TGTGCCAGCAGCGTAGCGCAGGAGAGCTCTGGAAACACCATATATTTT. Full variable domain (outside the CDR3, taken from reference TRBV9 and TRBJ1-3): DSGVTQTPKHLITATGQRVTLRCSPRSGDLSVYWYQQSLDQGLQFLIQYYNGEERAKGNILERFSAQQFPDLHSELNLSSLELGDSALYFCASSVAQESSGNTIYFGEGSWLTVV.

V gene TRBV9 combines with J gene TRBJ2-5, with 8 bases lining up with TRBD1. The CDR3 length is 15 residues. V gave up 0 bases and J gave up 5 bases; unmatched junction bases: 6. CDR1 is SGDLS and CDR2 is YYNGEE in the germline V gene. CDR3 sequence: CASSVGGTGAETQYF. In DNA form, the CDR3 reads TGTGCCAGCAGCGTAGGCGGGACAGGCGCGGAGACCCAGTACTTC.

This clonotype was seen many times. This chain links TRBV24-1 with TRBJ1-5; no firm D call. In germline, CDR1 is KGHDR, CDR2 SFDVKD. The CDR3 is 13 residues long. The V end was cut by 9 bases, the J end by 0 bases, with 8 bases between. As DNA, the CDR3 is TGTGCCACCTCCAGTTATAGCAATCAGCCCCAGCATTTT. It is translated as CATSSYSNQPQHF.

This clonotype showed up just a few times. J is TRBJ1-1 and V is TRBV27; tentatively, D is TRBD1 (6 bases). CDR1 is MNHEY, CDR2 SMNVEV, per germline (reference sequence). The ends were cut back, 2 bases at V and 4 bases at J, with 8 bases in the middle. CDR3 length: 13 residues. CDR3 coding DNA: TGTGCCAGCAGTTTACCAGGGGCCACTGAAGCTTTCTTT. This gives the protein CASSLPGATEAFF.

This clonotype was seen only a few times. The chain is built from TRBV12-3 or TRBV12-4 and TRBJ1-4, with D possibly being TRBD1 (5 bases). Trimming removed 6 bases at V and 3 bases at J, with 14 bases between. The CDR3 has 15 residues. The CDR3 is CASRGGTVPNEKLFF. The DNA of the CDR3 is TGTGCCAGCAGGGGGGGGACCGTTCCTAATGAAAAACTGTTTTTT.

V usage is TRBV9 and J usage is TRBJ2-3, with a possible D match to TRBD1 (6 bases). The ends were cut back, 1 base at V and 6 bases at J, with 12 bases in the middle. Germline V gene lookup returns CDR1 SGDLS and CDR2 YYNGEE. This CDR3 spans 14 amino acids. CDR3 sequence reads: CASSVISQGDTQYF. The CDR3 bases are TGTGCCAGCAGCGTAATATCTCAGGGGGATACGCAGTATTTT.

This clonotype came up many times. The V and J genes are TRBV15 and TRBJ1-6, with D possibly matching TRBD1 (5 bases). Trimming took 5 bases from V and 5 from J, leaving 13 bases between them. This CDR3 comprises 15 residues. Germline lookup yields CDR1 LNHNV and CDR2 YYDKDF (reference sequence). The CDR3 here is CATSRGALNNSPLHF. Written as DNA, the CDR3 is TGTGCCACCAGCCGAGGGGCCTTAAATAATTCACCCCTCCACTTT.

The rearrangement links TRBV4-1 to TRBJ2-7; the D call may be TRBD1 or TRBD2 (5 bases each). This CDR3 contains 14 residues. V lost 3 bases and J lost 3, with 12 bases in between. Germline V gives CDR1 MGHRA, CDR2 YSYEKL. CDR3 DNA: TGCGCCAGCAGCCAGAGGGATAGGGGCTACGAGCAGTACTTC. This codes for CASSQRDRGYEQYF.

This chain connects TRBV7-6 to TRBJ1-5; weak D call: TRBD1 (6 bases). V lost 5 bases to trimming and J lost 6 bases, with 14 bases between them. The germline V gene encodes CDR1 SGHVS and CDR2 FNYEAQ. This CDR3 comprises 14 residues. The CDR3 bases are TGTGCCAGCAGCCCCGTTAGGGGGGCTCAGCCCCAGCATTTT. It yields the protein CASSPVRGAQPQHF.

The table lists this clonotype with many counts. The chain uses TRBV5-1 and TRBJ2-1, with unresolved D. This CDR3 contains 12 residues. Per germline, CDR1 SGHRS and CDR2 YFSETQ. V lost 0 bases and J lost 5, with 3 bases in between. The CDR3 DNA reads as TGCGCCAGCAGCTTGGGAAACAATGAGCAGTTCTTC. Its protein product is CASSLGNNEQFF.

This clonotype has a handful of counts. J is TRBJ1-1 and V is TRBV21-1. TRBV21-1 has pseudogene status. The CDR3 has 15 residues. The CDR3 sequence: CASSKSLGKVVKAFF. In DNA form, the CDR3 reads TGTGCCAGCAGCAAGTCGCTAGGGAAAGTGGTAAAAGCTTTCTTT.

The rearrangement joins TRBV20-1 to TRBJ2-7, with 8 bases matching TRBD1. Germline CDR1 reads DFQATT; CDR2 reads SNEGSKA (reference sequence). V shed 6 bases and J 3 bases; nucleotides not matched to a gene: 4. The CDR3 length is 12 residues. In DNA form, the CDR3 reads TGCAGTGCCTCTGGACAGGGCTACGAGCAGTACGTC. Protein: CSASGQGYEQYV.

The chain employs TRBV20-1 and TRBJ2-2, with a possible D match to TRBD1 (6 bases). CDR1 is DFQATT and CDR2 is SNEGSKA in the germline V gene (reference sequence). Trimming cost V 0 bases and J 6 bases, with 23 bases left between them. The CDR3 totals 18 residues. CDR3 in amino acids: CSARDSVRDNWNPGELFF. For the CDR3, the DNA is TGCAGTGCTAGAGATTCAGTGAGGGACAATTGGAATCCCGGGGAGCTGTTTTTT.

The genes are TRBV12-3 or TRBV12-4 and TRBJ1-2, with D possibly matching TRBD1 (5 bases). The CDR3 loop spans 13 amino acids. Between the trimmed V and J ends, which lost 6 bases and 4 bases, there was a span of 12 bases. CDR3 residues: CASRAADSYGYTF. CDR3 nucleotides: TGTGCCAGCAGGGCGGCTGACAGCTATGGCTACACCTTC.

The rearrangement joins TRBV5-1 to TRBJ2-5; a weak D match, TRBD2 (6 bases). Trimming pared 2 bases from V and 5 bases from J, leaving 10 bases between. The CDR3 is 13 residues long. Germline V CDR1 and CDR2: SGHRS, YFSETQ. DNA for the CDR3: TGCGCCAGCAGCTTCCTTCGGGGGGAGACCCAGTACTTC. This encodes CASSFLRGETQYF.

This clonotype has only a few counts. The chain recombines TRBV2 with TRBJ1-6; D possibly corresponds to TRBD1 (6 bases). The CDR3 has 12 residues. V lost 8 bases and J 10 bases, leaving 12 bases between the germline ends. Germline assignment: CDR1 SNHLY and CDR2 FYNNEI. The CDR3 coding sequence is TGTGCCAGCCACAGGGTCGGGTCACCCCTCCACTTT. This gives the protein CASHRVGSPLHF.

V gene TRBV3-1 combines with J gene TRBJ1-6; tentative D call: TRBD1 (5 bases). The CDR3 extends over 16 amino acids. The V and J ends lost 0 bases and 7 bases respectively, with 13 bases between them. Germline CDR1 reads LGHDT; CDR2 reads YNNKEL (reference sequence). The CDR3 reads CASSQDYPGTNSPLHF. DNA of the CDR3: TGTGCCAGCAGCCAAGATTACCCCGGGACCAATTCACCCCTCCACTTT.

V usage is TRBV27 and J usage is TRBJ1-2, with D perhaps TRBD1 (6 bases). From germline, CDR1 is MNHEY and CDR2 SMNVEV (reference sequence). Trimming pared 5 bases from V and 7 bases from J, leaving 14 bases between. CDR3 size: 13 residues. The CDR3 DNA follows: TGTGCCAGCAGTGGGGACACTTTGATTGGCTACACCTTC. Its translation is CASSGDTLIGYTF.

This clonotype was seen more than once but under ten times. V usage is TRBV6-5 and J usage is TRBJ1-6; D might be TRBD1 (6 bases). The germline gives CDR1 MNHEY, CDR2 SVGAGI. The CDR3 length is 16 residues. The V gene lost 7 bases and the J gene lost 0 bases, with 13 bases spanning the gap. The CDR3 DNA follows: TGTGCCAGCACCCGGACAGCCAGCTCCTATAATTCACCCCTCCACTTT. Protein product: CASTRTASSYNSPLHF.

V usage is TRBV25-1 and J usage is TRBJ2-2; no firm D call. Deletions cut 1 base from V and 10 bases from J, with 10 bases between. The germline CDR1 and CDR2 sequences are MGHDK and SYGVNS. The CDR3 extends over 13 amino acids. The CDR3 loop is CASSESGLAELFF. Written as DNA, the CDR3 is TGTGCCAGCAGTGAATCCGGGCTGGCGGAGCTGTTTTTT.

This clonotype was seen at least ten times. CDR3 nucleotides: TGTGCCAGCAGTCCGGGACGCTTGAACACTGAAGCTTTCTTT. Protein product: CASSPGRLNTEAFF. The V gene is TRBV12-3 or TRBV12-4, the J gene TRBJ1-1, with D perhaps matching TRBD1 (5 bases). The CDR3 is made up of 14 amino acids. Trimming took off 5 bases at V and 0 bases at J, with 10 bases between the two ends.

The chain recombines TRBV30 with TRBJ1-4; D is ambiguous. Trimming pared 0 bases from V and 7 bases from J, leaving 12 bases between. Germline V gene sequence: CDR1 GTSNPN, CDR2 SVGIG (reference sequence). This CDR3 region has 14 residues. The CDR3 DNA sequence: TGTGCCTGGAGTGTGGGCGGATGGCGTGAAAAACTGTTTTTT. Protein: CAWSVGGWREKLFF.

CDR3: CASSLLGSAGSPFF. DNA of the CDR3: TGTGCCAGCAGTCTCCTCGGGTCAGCGGGATCCCCGTTCTTC. This rearrangement joins TRBV12-3 or TRBV12-4 to TRBJ2-1; 7 nucleotides line up with TRBD2. Germline trimming cut 5 bases from V and 15 bases from J; bases unmatched to any gene: 16. CDR3 length: 14 amino acids.

This clonotype showed up many times. Written as DNA, the CDR3 is TGTGCCTCCTCCTGGGACAGGGGCACTGAAGCTTTCTTT. Its translation: CASSWDRGTEAFF. V and J are TRBV6-2 or TRBV6-3 and TRBJ1-1; TRBD1 agrees at 10 bases. Per germline, CDR1 MNHEY and CDR2 SVGEGT. The CDR3 length is 13 residues. V was clipped by 11 bases and J by 4 bases; unmatched bases: 7.

The chain is built from TRBV6-6 and TRBJ1-4; possible D gene TRBD1, 5 bases. Trimming pared 4 bases from V and 4 bases from J, leaving 10 bases between. Germline V gene data show CDR1 as MNHNY and CDR2 as SVGAGI (reference sequence). The CDR3 has 14 residues. DNA of the CDR3: TGTGCCAGCAGTTTTGGGGCCCTTAATGAAAAACTGTTTTTT. This codes for CASSFGALNEKLFF.